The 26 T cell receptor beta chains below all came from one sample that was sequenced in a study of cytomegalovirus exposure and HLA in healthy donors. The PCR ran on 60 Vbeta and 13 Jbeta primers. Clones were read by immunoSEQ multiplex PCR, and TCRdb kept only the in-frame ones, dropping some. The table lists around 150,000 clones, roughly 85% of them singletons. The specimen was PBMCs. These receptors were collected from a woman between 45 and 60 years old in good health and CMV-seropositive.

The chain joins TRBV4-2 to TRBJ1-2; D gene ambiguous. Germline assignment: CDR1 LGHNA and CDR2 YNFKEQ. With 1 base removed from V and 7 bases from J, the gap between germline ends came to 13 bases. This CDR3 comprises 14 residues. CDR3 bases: TGTGCCAGCAGCCAAGTCAGCGCCTTCGCTGGCTACACCTTC. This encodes CASSQVSAFAGYTF.

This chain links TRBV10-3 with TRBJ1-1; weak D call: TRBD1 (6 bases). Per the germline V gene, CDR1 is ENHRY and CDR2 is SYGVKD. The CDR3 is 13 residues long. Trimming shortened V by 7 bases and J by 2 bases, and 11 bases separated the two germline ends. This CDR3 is CAITGDLNTEAFF. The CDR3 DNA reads TGTGCCATCACAGGGGACCTCAACACTGAAGCTTTCTTT.

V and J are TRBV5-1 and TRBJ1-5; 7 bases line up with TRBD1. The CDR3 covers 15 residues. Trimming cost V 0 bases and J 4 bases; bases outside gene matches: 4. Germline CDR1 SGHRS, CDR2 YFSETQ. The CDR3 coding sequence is TGCGCCAGCAGCTTGGAGGCAGGGGGTAATCAGCCCCAGCATTTT. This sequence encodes CASSLEAGGNQPQHF.

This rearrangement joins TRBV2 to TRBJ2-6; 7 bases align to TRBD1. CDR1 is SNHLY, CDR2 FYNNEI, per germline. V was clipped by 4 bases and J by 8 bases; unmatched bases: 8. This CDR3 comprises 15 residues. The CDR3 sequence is CASSGDRASTNVLTF. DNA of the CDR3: TGTGCCAGCAGTGGTGACAGGGCGTCGACCAACGTCCTGACTTTC.

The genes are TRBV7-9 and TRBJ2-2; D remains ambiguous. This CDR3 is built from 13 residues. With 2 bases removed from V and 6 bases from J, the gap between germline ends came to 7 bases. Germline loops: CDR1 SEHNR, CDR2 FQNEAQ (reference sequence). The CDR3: CASSLLTAGELFF. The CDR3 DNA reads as TGTGCCAGCAGCTTATTAACTGCCGGGGAGCTGTTTTTT.

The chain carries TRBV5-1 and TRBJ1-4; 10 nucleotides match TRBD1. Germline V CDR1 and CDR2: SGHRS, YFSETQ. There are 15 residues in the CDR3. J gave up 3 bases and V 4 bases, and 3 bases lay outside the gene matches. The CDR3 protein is CASSPGQGANEKLFF. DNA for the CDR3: TGCGCCAGCAGCCCTGGACAGGGGGCTAATGAAAAACTGTTTTTT.

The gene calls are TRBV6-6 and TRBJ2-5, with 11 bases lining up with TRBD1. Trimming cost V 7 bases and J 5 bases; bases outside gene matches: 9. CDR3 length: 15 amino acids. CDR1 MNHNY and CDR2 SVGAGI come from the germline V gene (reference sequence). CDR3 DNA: TGTGCCAGCACCCTAGGCGGGACAGGGGGTGAGACCCAGTACTTC. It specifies CASTLGGTGGETQYF.

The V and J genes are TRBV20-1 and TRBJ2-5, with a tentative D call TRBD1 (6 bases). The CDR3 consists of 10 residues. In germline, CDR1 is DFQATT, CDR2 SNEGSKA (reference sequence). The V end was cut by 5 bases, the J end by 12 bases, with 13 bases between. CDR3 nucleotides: TGCAGTGCTTATAAACAGGGCGAGTACTTC. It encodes CSAYKQGEYF.

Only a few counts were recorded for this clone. The CDR3 is CASSLGGTGGFLAYEQYF. The CDR3 nucleotides read TGTGCCAGCAGCTTGGGAGGGACAGGGGGCTTTTTAGCCTACGAGCAGTACTTC. The chain recombines TRBV5-5 with TRBJ2-7; TRBD1 matches at 12 bases. The CDR3 is 18 amino acids. Germline V gene lookup returns CDR1 SGHKS and CDR2 YYEKEE (reference sequence). V lost 0 bases and J lost 2; bases outside the gene matches: 9.

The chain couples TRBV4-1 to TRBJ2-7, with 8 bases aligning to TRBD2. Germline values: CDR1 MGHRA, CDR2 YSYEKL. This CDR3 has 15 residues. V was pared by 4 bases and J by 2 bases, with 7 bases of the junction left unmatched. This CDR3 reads CASSPAGGWTYEQYF. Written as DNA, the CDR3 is TGCGCCAGCAGCCCGGCGGGGGGTTGGACCTACGAGCAGTACTTC.

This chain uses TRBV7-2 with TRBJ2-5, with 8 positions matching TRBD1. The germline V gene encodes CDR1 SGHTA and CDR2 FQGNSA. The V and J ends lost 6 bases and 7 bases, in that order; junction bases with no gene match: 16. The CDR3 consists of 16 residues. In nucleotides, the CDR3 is TGTGCCAGCAGAGCCATTGGACAGGGTGCCCGATCGACCCAGTACTTC. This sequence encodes CASRAIGQGARSTQYF. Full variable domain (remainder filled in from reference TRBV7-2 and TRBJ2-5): GAGVSQSPSNKVTEKGKDVELRCDPISGHTALYWYRQSLGQGLEFLIYFQGNSAPDKSGLPSDRFSAERTGGSVSTLTIQRTQQEDSAVYLCASRAIGQGARSTQYFGPGTRLLVL.

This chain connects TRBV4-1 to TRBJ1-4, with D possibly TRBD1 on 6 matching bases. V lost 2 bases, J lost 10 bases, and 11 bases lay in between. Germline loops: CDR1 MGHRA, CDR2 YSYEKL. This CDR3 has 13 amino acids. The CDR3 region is CASSQSGGRKLFF. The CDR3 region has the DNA TGCGCCAGCAGCCAAAGCGGGGGCCGAAAACTGTTTTTT.

The CDR3 bases are TGTGCCAGCAGCCTCGGGACTAGTGGGGATACGCAGTATTTT. Translation: CASSLGTSGDTQYF. The rearrangement links TRBV7-2 to TRBJ2-3; 8 nucleotides line up with TRBD2. The ends lost 5 bases at V and 6 bases at J; junction bases unmatched: 7. The CDR3 contains 14 residues. Germline V gene sequence: CDR1 SGHTA, CDR2 FQGNSA.

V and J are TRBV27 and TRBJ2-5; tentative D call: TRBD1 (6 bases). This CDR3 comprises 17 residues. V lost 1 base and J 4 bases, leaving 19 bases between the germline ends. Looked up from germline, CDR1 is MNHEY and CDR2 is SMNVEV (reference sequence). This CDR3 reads CASSLFVPTGRAETQYF. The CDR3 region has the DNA TGTGCCAGCAGTTTATTTGTTCCAACAGGGCGGGCAGAGACCCAGTACTTC.

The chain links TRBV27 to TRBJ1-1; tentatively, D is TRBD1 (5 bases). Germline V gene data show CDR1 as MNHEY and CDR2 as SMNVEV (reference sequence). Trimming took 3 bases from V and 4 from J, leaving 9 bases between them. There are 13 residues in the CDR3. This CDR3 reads CASSFGGSTEAFF. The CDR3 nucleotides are TGTGCCAGCAGTTTTGGGGGGAGCACTGAAGCTTTCTTT.

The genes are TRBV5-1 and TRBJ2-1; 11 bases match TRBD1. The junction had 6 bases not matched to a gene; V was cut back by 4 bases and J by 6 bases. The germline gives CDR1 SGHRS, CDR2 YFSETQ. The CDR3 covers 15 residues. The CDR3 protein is CASSPGGTGGNEQFF. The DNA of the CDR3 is TGCGCCAGCAGCCCTGGTGGGACAGGGGGCAATGAGCAGTTCTTC.

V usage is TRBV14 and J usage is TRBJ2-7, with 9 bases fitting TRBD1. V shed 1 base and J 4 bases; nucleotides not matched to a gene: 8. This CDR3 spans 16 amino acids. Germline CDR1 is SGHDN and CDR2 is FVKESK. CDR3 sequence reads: CASSQGGTGPSYEQYF. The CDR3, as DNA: TGTGCCAGCAGCCAAGGGGGGACAGGGCCTTCGTACGAGCAGTACTTC.

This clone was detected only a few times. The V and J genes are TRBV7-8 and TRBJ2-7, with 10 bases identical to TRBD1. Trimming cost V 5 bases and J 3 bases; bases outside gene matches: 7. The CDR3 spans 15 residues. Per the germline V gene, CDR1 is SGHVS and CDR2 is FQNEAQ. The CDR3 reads CASSARDRGIYEQYF. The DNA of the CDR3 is TGTGCCAGCAGCGCCCGGGACAGGGGAATCTACGAGCAGTACTTC.

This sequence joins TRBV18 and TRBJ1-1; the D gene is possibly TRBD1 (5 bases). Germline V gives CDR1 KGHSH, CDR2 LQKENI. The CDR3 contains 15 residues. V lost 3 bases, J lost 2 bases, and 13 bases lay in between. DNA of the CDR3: TGTGCCAGCTCACCCCAGGGTGGGGTTAACACTGAAGCTTTCTTT. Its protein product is CASSPQGGVNTEAFF. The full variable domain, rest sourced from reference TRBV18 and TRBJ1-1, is NAGVMQNPRHLVRRRGQEARLRCSPMKGHSHVYWYRQLPEEGLKFMVYLQKENIIDESGMPKERFSAEFPKEGPSILRIQQVVRGDSAAYFCASSPQGGVNTEAFFGQGTRLTVV.

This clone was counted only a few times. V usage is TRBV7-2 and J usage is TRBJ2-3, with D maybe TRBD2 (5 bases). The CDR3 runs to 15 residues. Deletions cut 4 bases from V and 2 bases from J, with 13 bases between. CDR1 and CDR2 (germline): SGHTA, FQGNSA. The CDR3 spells CASSSERSATDTQYF. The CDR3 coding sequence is TGTGCCAGCAGCTCAGAGCGGAGCGCCACAGATACGCAGTATTTT. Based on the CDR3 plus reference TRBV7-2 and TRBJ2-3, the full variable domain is GAGVSQSPSNKVTEKGKDVELRCDPISGHTALYWYRQSLGQGLEFLIYFQGNSAPDKSGLPSDRFSAERTGGSVSTLTIQRTQQEDSAVYLCASSSERSATDTQYFGPGTRLTVL.

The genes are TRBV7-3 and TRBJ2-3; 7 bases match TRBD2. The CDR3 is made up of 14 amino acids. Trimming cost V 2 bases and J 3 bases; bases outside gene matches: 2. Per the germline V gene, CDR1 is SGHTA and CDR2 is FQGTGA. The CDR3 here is CASSLAGATDTQYF. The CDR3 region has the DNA TGTGCCAGCAGCTTAGCGGGAGCTACAGATACGCAGTATTTT.

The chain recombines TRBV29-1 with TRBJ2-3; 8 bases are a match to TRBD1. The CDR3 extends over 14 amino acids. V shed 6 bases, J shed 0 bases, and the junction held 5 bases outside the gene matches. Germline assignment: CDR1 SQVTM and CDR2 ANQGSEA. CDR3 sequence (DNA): TGCAGCGTCTCTTGGGACAGGAGCACAGATACGCAGTATTTT. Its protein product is CSVSWDRSTDTQYF.

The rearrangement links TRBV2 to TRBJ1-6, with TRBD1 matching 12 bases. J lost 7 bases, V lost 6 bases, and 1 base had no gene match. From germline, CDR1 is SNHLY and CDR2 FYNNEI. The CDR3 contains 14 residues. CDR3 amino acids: CASRGTGGNSPLHF. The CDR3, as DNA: TGTGCCAGCAGGGGGACAGGGGGCAATTCACCCCTCCACTTT.

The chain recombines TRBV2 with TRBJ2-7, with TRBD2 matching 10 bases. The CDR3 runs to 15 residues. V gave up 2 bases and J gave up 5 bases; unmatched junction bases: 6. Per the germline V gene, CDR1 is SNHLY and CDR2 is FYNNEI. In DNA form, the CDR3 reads TGTGCCAGCAGTGAAATCCTAGCGGGAGCCCACGAGCAGTACTTC. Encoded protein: CASSEILAGAHEQYF.

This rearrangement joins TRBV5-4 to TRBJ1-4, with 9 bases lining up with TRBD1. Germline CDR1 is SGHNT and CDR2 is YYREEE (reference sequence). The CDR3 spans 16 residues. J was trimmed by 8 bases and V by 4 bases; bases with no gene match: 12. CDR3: CASSASTGGDREKLFF. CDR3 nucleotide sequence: TGTGCCAGCAGCGCCAGTACAGGGGGCGATAGAGAAAAACTGTTTTTT.

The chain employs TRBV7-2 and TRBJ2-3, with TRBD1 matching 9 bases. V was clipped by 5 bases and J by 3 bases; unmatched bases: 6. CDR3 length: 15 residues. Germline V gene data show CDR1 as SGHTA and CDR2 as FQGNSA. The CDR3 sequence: CASSRDRVSTDTQYF. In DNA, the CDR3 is TGTGCCAGCAGCCGGGACAGGGTTAGTACAGATACGCAGTATTTT.